This T cell receptor beta chain was retrieved from a study of blood T cell repertoires in COVID-19. Whole-study context: COVID-19 samples, acute and convalescent, were from the United States, Italy and Spain.

Authors' processing steps: Reference gene primer amplification gave estimated nucleated cell counts. Using immunoSEQ multiplex PCR, the repertoire was profiled, and TCRdb retains in-frame clones only, with some absent. V, J and clone size reflect that table, while D and trimming were determined from the DNA. The data contain 200,000 to 250,000 clones, around 84% of them singletons. The V gene lost 10 bases and the J gene lost 1 base, with 10 bases spanning the gap. The CDR3 contains 13 residues. This chain joins TRBV12-3 or TRBV12-4 and TRBJ2-2, with a weak D call TRBD2 (6 bases). The sample comprised peripheral blood. The receptor was isolated from a woman younger than 30 with acute or convalescent COVID-19. The CDR3 sequence is CANAEGNTGELFF. CDR3 nucleotide sequence: TGTGCCAACGCGGAGGGGAACACCGGGGAGCTGTTTTTT.